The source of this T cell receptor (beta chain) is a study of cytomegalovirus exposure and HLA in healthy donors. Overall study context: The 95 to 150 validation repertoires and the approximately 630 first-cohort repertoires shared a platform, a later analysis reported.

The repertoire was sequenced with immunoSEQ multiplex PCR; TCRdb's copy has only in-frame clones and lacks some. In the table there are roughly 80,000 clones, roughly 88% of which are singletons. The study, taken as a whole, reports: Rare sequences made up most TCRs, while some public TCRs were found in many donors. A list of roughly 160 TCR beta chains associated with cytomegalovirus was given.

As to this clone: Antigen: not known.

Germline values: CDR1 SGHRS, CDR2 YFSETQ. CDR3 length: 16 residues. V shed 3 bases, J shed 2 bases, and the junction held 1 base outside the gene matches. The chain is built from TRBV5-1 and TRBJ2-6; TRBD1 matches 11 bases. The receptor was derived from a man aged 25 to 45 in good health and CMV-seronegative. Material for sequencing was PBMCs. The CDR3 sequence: CASSSDRGPGANVLTF. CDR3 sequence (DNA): TGCGCCAGCAGCTCGGACAGGGGGCCTGGGGCCAACGTCCTGACTTTC.